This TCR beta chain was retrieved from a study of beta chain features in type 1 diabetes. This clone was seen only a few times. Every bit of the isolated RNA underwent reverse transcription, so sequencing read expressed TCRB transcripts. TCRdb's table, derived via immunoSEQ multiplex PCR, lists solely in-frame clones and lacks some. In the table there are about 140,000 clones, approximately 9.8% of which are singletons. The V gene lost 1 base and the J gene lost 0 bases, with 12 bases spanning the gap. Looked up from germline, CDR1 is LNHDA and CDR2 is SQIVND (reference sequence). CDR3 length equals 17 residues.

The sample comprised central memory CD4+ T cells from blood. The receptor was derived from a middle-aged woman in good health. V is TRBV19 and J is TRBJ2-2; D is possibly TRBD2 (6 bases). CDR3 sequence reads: CASSIAAGFSNTGELFF. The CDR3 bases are TGTGCCAGTAGTATAGCTGCGGGATTTTCGAACACCGGGGAGCTGTTTTTT.